Below, 17 T cell receptor beta chains from the same sample are listed, as sequenced in a study of shared clonotypes between healthy human individuals. As defined, naive CD8 cells were CD45RO-negative and positively selected for CCR7, with terminally differentiated effector memory CD45RA+ cells excluded. The repertoire was sequenced with immunoSEQ multiplex PCR; TCRdb's copy has only in-frame clones and lacks some. The table shows roughly 2.1 million clones, with about 92% occurring only once. Sample: naive CD8+ T cells from PBMCs. These receptor sequences come from a man between 18 and 35 years old in good health. Some clones in this sample may be carry-over from other donors' samples.

Comments on this clone: This CDR3 is also generated by other DNA sequences in the sample. This chain joins TRBV7-6 and TRBJ2-3; D unclear. Germline V lookup: CDR1 SGHVS, CDR2 FNYEAQ. V was clipped by 3 bases and J by 0 bases, with 10 bases between them. CDR3 length: 15 residues. CDR3 sequence: CASSLLAASTDTQYF. The CDR3 coding sequence is TGTGCCAGCAGCTTGCTCGCGGCTAGCACAGATACGCAGTATTTT.

This sequence joins TRBV5-4 and TRBJ2-1, with 9 bases identical to TRBD1. CDR1 is SGHNT, CDR2 YYREEE, per germline (reference sequence). The CDR3 is made up of 16 amino acids. The junction had 7 bases not matched to a gene; V was cut back by 2 bases and J by 4 bases. For the CDR3, the DNA is TGTGCCAGCAGCTTTTGGGGACAGGGAAGTTACAATGAGCAGTTCTTC. It yields the protein CASSFWGQGSYNEQFF.

The rearrangement joins TRBV7-2 to TRBJ2-4, with a weak D call TRBD2 (5 bases). V gave up 4 bases and J gave up 2 bases, with 6 bases separating them. The V gene's germline CDR1 is SGHTA and CDR2 FQGNSA. The CDR3 totals 13 residues. CDR3 sequence (DNA): TGTGCCAGCAGCTCGGGGACCAAAAACATTCAGTACTTC. Encoded protein: CASSSGTKNIQYF.

This chain links TRBV6-1 with TRBJ1-5; no clear D. Germline CDR1 is MNHNS and CDR2 is SASEGT. Trimming took off 4 bases at V and 3 bases at J, with 16 bases between the two ends. There are 16 residues in the CDR3. The CDR3 here is CASSATRNPDNQPQHF. The CDR3 nucleotides read TGTGCCAGCAGTGCTACACGGAACCCCGACAATCAGCCCCAGCATTTT.

V usage is TRBV7-8 and J usage is TRBJ1-5; no definite D call. The CDR3 has 15 residues. CDR1 and CDR2 (germline): SGHVS, FQNEAQ. V lost 1 base and J lost 7, with 14 bases in between. The CDR3 here is CASSLGFRAEQPQHF. The CDR3 DNA reads as TGTGCCAGCAGCTTAGGCTTTAGGGCGGAACAGCCCCAGCATTTT.

Only a few counts were recorded for this clone. The chain employs TRBV15 and TRBJ2-7; 8 bases line up with TRBD1. The germline CDR1 and CDR2 sequences are LNHNV and YYDKDF (reference sequence). After removal of 3 bases from V and 5 bases from J, the junction contained 3 bases not matched to a gene. This CDR3 has 13 amino acids. This CDR3 is CATSSRTGNEQYF. The CDR3 nucleotides are TGTGCCACCAGCAGCAGGACAGGGAACGAGCAGTACTTC.

The rearrangement links TRBV30 to TRBJ2-1, with 12 bases matching TRBD2. Germline-derived CDR1 and CDR2 are GTSNPN and SVGIG (reference sequence). CDR3 length: 18 amino acids. Germline trimming cut 3 bases from V and 4 bases from J; bases unmatched to any gene: 13. The CDR3: CAWSRGLAGPRTYNEQFF. Written as DNA, the CDR3 is TGTGCCTGGAGCAGAGGACTAGCGGGACCCCGGACGTACAATGAGCAGTTCTTC.

This chain links TRBV19 with TRBJ2-7, with TRBD1 as a possible D gene (5 bases). The germline V and J ends were trimmed by 3 bases and 2 bases, with 11 bases remaining between them. The CDR3 loop spans 14 amino acids. Germline-derived CDR1 and CDR2 are LNHDA and SQIVND (reference sequence). DNA for the CDR3: TGTGCCAGTAGTATCCAGGGATCCCCCTACGAGCAGTACTTC. It is translated as CASSIQGSPYEQYF.

This clone was recorded a few times. V and J are TRBV7-9 and TRBJ2-7; no firm D call. V shed 4 bases and J shed 2 bases, with 12 bases lying between them. Germline V CDR1 and CDR2: SEHNR, FQNEAQ (reference sequence). This CDR3 is built from 14 residues. CDR3 loop: CASSSQLSPYEQYF. The CDR3 coding sequence is TGTGCCAGCAGCTCTCAGTTATCCCCCTACGAGCAGTACTTC.

The table lists this clone with a count of one. J is TRBJ2-7 and V is TRBV5-1, with D possibly matching TRBD1 (6 bases). V was trimmed by 4 bases and J by 0 bases, leaving 17 bases between them. Germline V CDR1 and CDR2: SGHRS, YFSETQ. The CDR3 is 16 residues long. The CDR3 DNA is TGCGCCAGCAGCCTAAGAAAACAGGGAAGCTCCTACGAGCAGTACTTC. Its protein is CASSLRKQGSSYEQYF.

CDR3 amino acids: CASSRRTWETQYF. CDR3 sequence (DNA): TGTGCCAGCAGTCGACGGACGTGGGAGACCCAGTACTTC. The rearrangement uses TRBV25-1 and TRBJ2-5, with D hard to call. V lost 5 bases and J lost 5, with 12 bases in between. Germline assignment: CDR1 MGHDK and CDR2 SYGVNS. This CDR3 has 13 residues.

This chain links TRBV28 with TRBJ1-2, with 12 bases aligning to TRBD1. Trimming removed 4 bases from V and 8 bases from J; junction bases left unmatched: 8. This CDR3 contains 15 residues. The germline CDR1 and CDR2 sequences are MDHEN and SYDVKM. The CDR3 protein is CASSSPGQGAEGYTF. The CDR3 DNA reads TGTGCCAGCAGTTCACCGGGACAGGGGGCGGAGGGCTACACCTTC.

The chain employs TRBV25-1 and TRBJ1-4; TRBD1 aligns across 9 bases. CDR1 is MGHDK and CDR2 is SYGVNS in the germline V gene. The CDR3 length is 15 residues. V shed 6 bases and J 6 bases; nucleotides not matched to a gene: 8. The CDR3 DNA reads as TGTGCCAGCAGCTATACCGGGACAGGGTATGAAAAACTGTTTTTT. Amino acids: CASSYTGTGYEKLFF. Supplemented by reference TRBV25-1 and TRBJ1-4, the full variable domain reads EADIYQTPRYLVIGTGKKITLECSQTMGHDKMYWYQQDPGMELHLIHYSYGVNSTEKGDLSSESTVSRIRTEHFPLTLESARPSHTSQYLCASSYTGTGYEKLFFGSGTQLSVL.

This clone was seen once. Distinct nucleotide sequences in the sample also encode this CDR3. This chain links TRBV6-5 with TRBJ2-7; the D gene is possibly TRBD2 (6 bases). The CDR3 covers 16 residues. In germline, CDR1 is MNHEY, CDR2 SVGAGI. V was trimmed by 0 bases and J by 0 bases, leaving 12 bases between them. The CDR3 DNA reads TGTGCCAGCAGTTACTCGGGAGGTTTTAGCTCCTACGAGCAGTACTTC. Its protein product is CASSYSGGFSSYEQYF.

The rearrangement links TRBV10-2 to TRBJ2-3, with D unclear. Germline V CDR1 and CDR2: WSHSY, SAAADI. CDR3 size: 14 residues. V shed 6 bases and J shed 0 bases, with 10 bases lying between them. The CDR3 here is CASRARISTDTQYF. CDR3 sequence (DNA): TGCGCCAGCAGGGCACGGATTAGCACAGATACGCAGTATTTT.

The chain recombines TRBV7-9 with TRBJ1-1, with a weak D call TRBD1 (5 bases). The CDR3 has 17 amino acids. CDR1 and CDR2 from the germline V gene are SEHNR and FQNEAQ (reference sequence). V was clipped by 2 bases and J by 0 bases, with 16 bases between them. In DNA, the CDR3 is TGTGCCAGCAGCTTATCCAGGGAATGGGGTATGAACACTGAAGCTTTCTTT. This sequence encodes CASSLSREWGMNTEAFF.

The V call is TRBV13, the J call TRBJ1-2, with TRBD1 matching over 10 bases. Per the germline V gene, CDR1 is PRHDT and CDR2 is FYEKMQ (reference sequence). The ends lost 5 bases at V and 4 bases at J; junction bases unmatched: 7. CDR3 length: 15 amino acids. CDR3 residues: CASSTRDRGSYGYTF. CDR3 coding DNA: TGTGCCAGCAGCACCCGGGACAGGGGATCCTATGGCTACACCTTC.